This T cell receptor (beta chain) originates from a study of cytomegalovirus exposure and HLA in healthy donors. Study-wide findings and caveats: Earlier results showed most TCR beta V segments being productive about 90% or about 30% of the time. A later analysis found common viral pathogens apparently linked to several of the most significant clusters.

In the PCR, 60 Vbeta and 13 Jbeta primers were used. Study processing details: Approximately 80 million unique TCR beta chains, roughly 11 million of them shared, were counted by a later analysis. The protocol was immunoSEQ multiplex PCR, while the TCRdb copy is restricted to in-frame clones and leaves out a portion. The D gene and trimming were derived from the DNA, and the V and J assignments and clone size from that table. Among around 95,000 clones, about 75% were seen once, and the ten largest hold about 9.4%. Regarding this clone: Its target is unknown.

The origin of this receptor is a young man in good health and CMV-seropositive. Sequencing was done on a sample of PBMCs.

The CDR3 nucleotides are TGCGCCAGCAGCGCTTCCGACAGCTATAATTCACCCCTCCACTTT. Amino acids: CASSASDSYNSPLHF. The V and J genes are TRBV5-1 and TRBJ1-6, with D possibly TRBD1 on 5 matching bases. The CDR3 has 15 residues. V was cut by 4 bases and J by 3 bases, with 11 bases left in between. Germline V gene data show CDR1 as SGHRS and CDR2 as YFSETQ.